This T cell receptor (beta chain) is from a study of blood T cell repertoires in COVID-19. Study background: T cells, B-cell-depleted T cells, or PBMCs provided the cDNA or gDNA that served as material.

Participant ages covered roughly 18 to 89 years across about two dozen US areas. As originally analysed: Reference gene primers were amplified, and this amplification served to estimate nucleated cell counts. Sequenced by immunoSEQ multiplex PCR; TCRdb stores in-frame clones only, minus some. V and J calls and clone size come straight from that table; D and trimming were deduced from the DNA. The table lists 150,000 to 200,000 clones, about four fifths of them singletons. Trimming shortened V by 7 bases and J by 2 bases, and 21 bases separated the two germline ends. CDR1 and CDR2 (germline): SGHTS, YDEGEE. The CDR3 extends over 16 amino acids.

The receptor was derived from a man between 50 and 59 years old who had recovered from COVID-19. The specimen sequenced was PBMCs or T cells enriched from blood (not recorded which). This sequence joins TRBV5-8 and TRBJ2-5; D perhaps matches TRBD1 (5 bases). The CDR3 DNA is TGTGCCAGCCCCCAGGGCTGGCGCTTTATACAAGAGACCCAGTACTTC. Its protein product is CASPQGWRFIQETQYF.